The rows below give T cell receptor beta chains drawn from one sample of a study of blood T cell repertoires in COVID-19. Measured with immunoSEQ multiplex PCR; TCRdb has only the in-frame clones, and not every one. The repertoire holds about 290,000 clones, with around 81% as singletons. The sequenced material came from peripheral blood. All receptors derive from a woman aged 45-65 years with active or convalescent COVID-19. Each CDR3 is given without its conserved first and last residue.

>TRBV5-4|11|TRBJ1-2
ASSLGQIYGYT
>TRBV7-2|13|TRBJ2-5
ASSPIAGSAETQY
>TRBV28|15|TRBJ1-2
ASTNRPGTGGIYGYT
>TRBV6-5|12|TRBJ2-2
ASRDYLYTGELF
>TRBV6-5|13|TRBJ2-3
ASRGLRTDTDTQY
>TRBV9|12|TRBJ2-7
ASSVDIVRDEQY
>TRBV7-2|16|TRBJ2-3
ASSLRSLGGTGADTQY
>TRBV19|11|TRBJ1-3
ASSIRTGWTIY
>TRBV5-3|12|TRBJ2-5
ARSYRTGRETQY
>TRBV30|13|TRBJ1-6
AWSAPLFHNSPLH
>TRBV9|14|TRBJ2-3
ASSVGASGRGDTQY
>TRBV5-5|12|TRBJ1-1
ASSLEGGKTEAF
>TRBV5-5|11|TRBJ2-7
ASSLVKPHEQY
>TRBV11-3|10|TRBJ2-2
ASRQGTGELF
>TRBV6-1|14|TRBJ1-1
ASSDPTGVMNTEAF
>TRBV6-6|16|TRBJ2-2
ASSPNYYRGSGTGELF
>TRBV28|12|TRBJ2-4
ASSSAGVGNIQY
>TRBV2|13|TRBJ1-3
ASSQGASSGNTIY
>TRBV4-2|14|TRBJ1-2
ASSQGLWGGANGYT
>TRBV19|14|TRBJ2-1
ASSPRLGRAYNEQF
>TRBV23-1|10|TRBJ2-3
AIEISTDTQY
>TRBV27|12|TRBJ2-7
ASRGRESSYEQY
>TRBV18|15|TRBJ2-1
ASSPSASGAEWKEQF
>TRBV3-1/TRBV3-2|11|TRBJ1-2
ASSQVRSHGYT
>TRBV7-8|13|TRBJ2-7
ASSLSTQTVYEQY
>TRBV29-1|10|TRBJ1-2
SVEQSNYGYT
>TRBV5-1|13|TRBJ2-3
ASRSGSGTTDTQY
>TRBV28|12|TRBJ1-5
ASSPAGSNQPQH
>TRBV5-1|16|TRBJ1-1
ASSLEGGWALADTEAF
>TRBV10-1|11|TRBJ2-5
ASSDQRGETQY
>TRBV3-1/TRBV3-2|10|TRBJ1-1
ASSNAPGLAF
>TRBV14|11|TRBJ1-1
ASSQEKGTGAF
>TRBV5-1|14|TRBJ1-1
ASSLGDRAMNTEAF
>TRBV11-2|13|TRBJ1-2
ASSLGFLGAYGYT
>TRBV20-1|9|TRBJ1-1
MREGATEAF
>TRBV7-9|12|TRBJ2-2
ASRATGDTGELF
>TRBV7-8|16|TRBJ2-1
ASSLVRLVTNSYNEQF
>TRBV10-3|14|TRBJ1-3
AIRDRGPLSGNTIY
>TRBV5-1|13|TRBJ1-2
ASSPGSSWDYGYT
>TRBV18|14|TRBJ2-2
ASSLPAGGYTGELF
>TRBV19|11|TRBJ1-2
ASSRQRNYGYT
>TRBV7-3|13|TRBJ1-1
ASSPQGMVATEAF
>TRBV7-9|15|TRBJ2-3
ASTGRTSGPKADTQY
>TRBV2|11|TRBJ2-1
ASSEWSGNEQF
>TRBV5-1|15|TRBJ2-2
ASSPWTSGQSTGELF
>TRBV5-1|11|TRBJ1-2
ASSTGHNYGYT
>TRBV6-1|11|TRBJ1-6
ASSEQVVRPLH
>TRBV25-1|11|TRBJ1-2
ASSEGNRAGYT
>TRBV6-1|13|TRBJ1-1
ASSEQVIARTEAF
>TRBV4-2|13|TRBJ1-2
ASSLEDTRNYGYT
>TRBV5-1|13|TRBJ2-6
ASSTVLSGANVLT
>TRBV6-2/TRBV6-3|15|TRBJ1-1
ASSPPRRVLTNTEAF
>TRBV7-3|13|TRBJ2-5
ASRPGLAYQETQY
>TRBV9|15|TRBJ2-1
ASSPAYPTSSYNEQF